This T cell receptor (beta chain) came from a study of shared clonotypes between healthy human individuals. As for the study in general: Donor composition was two women and three men, aged 18 to 49.

In the naive CD8 group, cells lacked CD45RO and were positively selected for CCR7, so terminally differentiated effector memory CD45RA+ cells were left out. The method was immunoSEQ multiplex PCR; TCRdb's version includes in-frame clones alone and lacks a portion of them. The sample consists of roughly 850,000 clones, about 96% of them appearing once. The germline gives CDR1 SQVTM, CDR2 ANQGSEA. CDR3 size: 14 residues. Losses at the gene ends were 3 bases for V and 6 bases for J; bases not matched to a gene: 8. The V call is TRBV29-1, the J call TRBJ1-2; 9 nucleotides align to TRBD1. The sample comprised naive CD8+ T cells sorted from blood. The sequence derives from a young man in good health. The CDR3 protein is CSVETRDREDGYTF. The CDR3 DNA follows: TGCAGCGTTGAGACCCGGGACAGGGAGGATGGCTACACCTTC.